A single sample is the source of the 23 T cell receptor beta chains below, sequenced in a study of blood T cell repertoires in COVID-19. Generated by immunoSEQ multiplex PCR, the TCRdb table keeps only in-frame clones and is missing some. The repertoire holds about 190,000 clones, with approximately 84% as singletons. The sequenced sample consisted of PBMCs or T cells enriched from blood (not recorded which). The source is a woman under 40 who had recovered from COVID-19.

This clone was seen just once. The chain links TRBV7-6 to TRBJ1-1, with no clear D. Germline V lookup: CDR1 SGHVS, CDR2 FNYEAQ. This CDR3 comprises 13 residues. V was cut by 5 bases and J by 4 bases, with 11 bases left in between. The CDR3 protein is CASSLQTGTEAFF. CDR3 DNA sequence: TGTGCCAGCAGCCTCCAGACGGGCACTGAAGCTTTCTTT.

The sample holds one count of this clone. CDR3 loop: CASSVLFFGRGDFYGYTF. CDR3 sequence (DNA): TGTGCCAGCAGTGTCCTCTTTTTTGGCAGGGGCGACTTCTATGGCTACACCTTC. V is TRBV2 and J is TRBJ1-2; D perhaps matches TRBD1 (6 bases). V lost 4 bases to trimming and J lost 4 bases, with 25 bases between them. The CDR3 is made up of 18 amino acids. Germline-derived CDR1 and CDR2 are SNHLY and FYNNEI.

The V gene is TRBV18, the J gene TRBJ1-2, with a weak D call TRBD1 (6 bases). The germline V and J ends were trimmed by 3 bases and 4 bases, with 15 bases remaining between them. Germline V gene sequence: CDR1 KGHSH, CDR2 LQKENI. The CDR3 extends over 15 amino acids. CDR3: CASSPGQSPVYGYTF. The DNA of the CDR3 is TGTGCCAGCTCACCTGGACAGTCGCCAGTCTATGGCTACACCTTC.

The chain carries TRBV30 and TRBJ1-1; 7 nucleotides match TRBD1. This CDR3 is built from 12 residues. Trimming took 1 base from V and 5 from J; bases not matched to a gene: 1. Per germline, CDR1 GTSNPN and CDR2 SVGIG (reference sequence). The CDR3 protein is CAWSDRGTEAFF. The CDR3 bases are TGTGCCTGGAGTGACAGGGGAACTGAAGCTTTCTTT.

The chain is built from TRBV27 and TRBJ2-4; TRBD1 matches 7 bases. The CDR3 extends over 15 amino acids. Germline V gene lookup returns CDR1 MNHEY and CDR2 SMNVEV (reference sequence). With 6 bases clipped from V and 0 bases from J, the junction kept 5 bases outside the gene matches. For the CDR3, the DNA is TGTGCCAGCAGAGGACAGGCGATAGCCAAAAACATTCAGTACTTC. Protein: CASRGQAIAKNIQYF.

The table lists this clone with a few counts. The chain recombines TRBV28 with TRBJ1-5; 7 bases are shared with TRBD1. With 8 bases clipped from V and 9 bases from J, the junction kept 13 bases outside the gene matches. Germline V gene lookup returns CDR1 MDHEN and CDR2 SYDVKM. CDR3 length equals 14 residues. In DNA form, the CDR3 reads TGTGCCAGCGATGACAGGGCTGGGCTCGGGCCCCAGCATTTT. It specifies CASDDRAGLGPQHF.

This CDR3 reads CASSIGMDRAPNQPQHF. CDR3 nucleotide sequence: TGTGCCAGTAGTATAGGAATGGACAGGGCACCTAATCAGCCCCAGCATTTT. V and J are TRBV19 and TRBJ1-5; 8 positions agree with TRBD1. V dropped 1 base and J dropped 4; count of bases not matched to a gene: 9. Germline V gene lookup returns CDR1 LNHDA and CDR2 SQIVND (reference sequence). The CDR3 covers 17 residues.

V is TRBV7-9 and J is TRBJ2-1; D remains ambiguous. V lost 1 base and J 3 bases, leaving 10 bases between the germline ends. The CDR3 contains 15 residues. CDR1 is SEHNR and CDR2 is FQNEAQ in the germline V gene (reference sequence). CDR3: CASSLGGKLYNEQFF. Here the CDR3 DNA reads TGTGCCAGCAGCTTAGGAGGCAAACTCTACAATGAGCAGTTCTTC.

The chain uses TRBV7-8 and TRBJ2-7, with D perhaps TRBD2 (5 bases). Germline V gene data show CDR1 as SGHVS and CDR2 as FQNEAQ. The CDR3 covers 12 residues. V lost 9 bases to trimming and J lost 1 base, with 10 bases between them. CDR3 DNA sequence: TGTGCCAGTGGGAGTTGGTCCTACGAGCAGTACTTC. Its translation is CASGSWSYEQYF.

This clone occurred once. This chain joins TRBV4-1 and TRBJ1-2; 8 bases match TRBD1. Germline V gene data show CDR1 as MGHRA and CDR2 as YSYEKL. V lost 0 bases, J lost 4 bases, and 10 bases stayed unmatched. This CDR3 has 17 amino acids. The CDR3 nucleotides read TGCGCCAGCAGCCAAGAAGGCCGCCAGGGGGCGACCTATGGCTACACCTTC. Its protein product is CASSQEGRQGATYGYTF.

The chain couples TRBV5-1 to TRBJ2-3; 9 nucleotides line up with TRBD1. The CDR3 spans 15 residues. CDR1 is SGHRS and CDR2 is YFSETQ in the germline V gene. Germline trimming cut 4 bases from V and 4 bases from J; bases unmatched to any gene: 7. The CDR3 coding sequence is TGCGCCAGCAGCGCAGACAGGGGGTTCGCAGATACGCAGTATTTT. Its translation: CASSADRGFADTQYF. Together with reference TRBV5-1 and TRBJ2-3, the CDR3 gives the full variable domain: KAGVTQTPRYLIKTRGQQVTLSCSPISGHRSVSWYQQTPGQGLQFLFEYFSETQRNKGNFPGRFSGRQFSNSRSEMNVSTLELGDSALYLCASSADRGFADTQYFGPGTRLTVL.

This chain uses TRBV11-2 with TRBJ2-2, with a tentative D call TRBD1 (5 bases). This CDR3 contains 13 residues. Germline V gene lookup returns CDR1 SGHAT and CDR2 FQNNGV. The V and J ends lost 3 bases and 3 bases respectively, with 5 bases between them. The CDR3 loop is CASSLGHTGELFF. The CDR3 DNA sequence: TGTGCCAGCAGCTTGGGGCACACCGGGGAGCTGTTTTTT. The whole variable domain, filled in from reference TRBV11-2 and TRBJ2-2, reads EAGVAQSPRYKIIEKRQSVAFWCNPISGHATLYWYQQILGQGPKLLIQFQNNGVVDDSQLPKDRFSAERLKGVDSTLKIQPAKLEDSAVYLCASSLGHTGELFFGEGSRLTVL.

This chain links TRBV24-1 with TRBJ2-1, with D hard to call. Germline CDR1 and CDR2: KGHDR and SFDVKD. The CDR3 sequence is 21 residues long. V gave up 1 base and J gave up 1 base, with 25 bases separating them. The CDR3 spells CATSDFKLSLRGPISYNEQFF. Here the CDR3 DNA reads TGTGCCACCAGTGATTTCAAACTCTCTTTGAGAGGCCCGATATCCTACAATGAGCAGTTCTTC.

J is TRBJ2-2 and V is TRBV3-1 (or the pseudogene TRBV3-2); D may be TRBD2 (5 bases). Trimming removed 1 base from V and 8 bases from J, with 11 bases in between. CDR3 length: 14 amino acids. Germline CDR1 reads LGHDT; CDR2 reads YNNKEL (reference sequence). In DNA form, the CDR3 reads TGTGCCAGCAGCCAAGCCCCGGGATCGGGGGAGCTGTTTTTT. Translating it yields CASSQAPGSGELFF.

The gene calls are TRBV5-1 and TRBJ1-1; no firm D call. V was trimmed by 4 bases and J by 1 base, leaving 11 bases between them. The V gene's germline CDR1 is SGHRS and CDR2 YFSETQ. The CDR3 is made up of 14 amino acids. CDR3 nucleotides: TGCGCCAGCAGCAACCTAGGAGGGAACACTGAAGCTTTCTTT. Its protein is CASSNLGGNTEAFF.

V usage is TRBV7-9 and J usage is TRBJ2-7; TRBD1 matches at 10 bases. Losses at the gene ends were 5 bases for V and 6 bases for J; bases not matched to a gene: 7. The CDR3 totals 14 residues. CDR1 and CDR2 (germline): SEHNR, FQNEAQ (reference sequence). DNA for the CDR3: TGTGCCAGCAGCCCGACAGGGGGCATTGGCGAGCAGTACTTC. It specifies CASSPTGGIGEQYF.

This chain connects TRBV11-2 to TRBJ1-2; D gene uncertain. Trimming took 2 bases from V and 3 from J, leaving 7 bases between them. Germline CDR1 and CDR2: SGHAT and FQNNGV. The CDR3 extends over 13 amino acids. The CDR3 reads CASSLKRDYGYTF. The CDR3 DNA sequence: TGTGCCAGCAGCTTAAAACGGGACTATGGCTACACCTTC.

The chain carries TRBV19 and TRBJ1-5; 11 positions match TRBD1. J was trimmed by 2 bases and V by 5 bases; bases with no gene match: 14. Germline V gene data show CDR1 as LNHDA and CDR2 as SQIVND (reference sequence). This CDR3 comprises 19 residues. CDR3 sequence: CASSATPSGQGAGNQPQHF. Written as DNA, the CDR3 is TGTGCCAGTAGTGCAACCCCCAGCGGACAGGGGGCGGGCAATCAGCCCCAGCATTTT.

This clone was seen more than once but under ten times. CDR3 bases: TGTGCCAGCAGTGACTCACAGGGGGCAGATACGCAGTATTTT. Translating gives CASSDSQGADTQYF. This chain joins TRBV6-4 and TRBJ2-3, with 8 bases matching TRBD1. The ends lost 0 bases at V and 4 bases at J; junction bases unmatched: 0. The CDR3 contains 14 residues. In germline, CDR1 is MRHNA, CDR2 SNTAGT.

The CDR3 DNA reads TGTGCCAGCAGCAATTACCGACTGACAGATACGCAGTATTTT. It specifies CASSNYRLTDTQYF. The J gene is TRBJ2-3, the V gene TRBV6-2 or TRBV6-3; D is unclear. CDR3 size: 14 residues. V shed 6 bases and J shed 3 bases, with 13 bases lying between them. CDR1 MNHEY and CDR2 SVGEGT come from the germline V gene.

The chain is built from TRBV27 and TRBJ2-1; TRBD2 matches at 12 bases. J gave up 10 bases and V 6 bases, and 10 bases lay outside the gene matches. Germline loops: CDR1 MNHEY, CDR2 SMNVEV (reference sequence). The CDR3 spans 15 residues. The CDR3 sequence: CASRPTSGGTGEQFF. For the CDR3, the DNA is TGTGCCAGCAGGCCTACTAGCGGGGGGACGGGGGAGCAGTTCTTC.

V is TRBV9 and J is TRBJ1-2, with 9 bases that match TRBD1. V lost 3 bases, J lost 8 bases, and 8 bases stayed unmatched. From germline, CDR1 is SGDLS and CDR2 YYNGEE. The CDR3 totals 14 residues. The CDR3 loop reads CASSGGTGYGGYTF. The DNA for the CDR3 is TGTGCCAGCAGCGGCGGGACAGGGTATGGAGGCTACACCTTC.

The V call is TRBV7-2, the J call TRBJ1-2; D is perhaps TRBD1 (6 bases). Trimming removed 4 bases at V and 4 bases at J, with 13 bases between. Looked up from germline, CDR1 is SGHTA and CDR2 is FQGNSA. This CDR3 spans 14 amino acids. CDR3 nucleotide sequence: TGTGCCAGCAGCTCGGCCGGACAGCCCTATGGCTACACCTTC. It specifies CASSSAGQPYGYTF.